This is a list of T cell receptor beta chains from one sample in a study of blood T cells in healthy people across ages. From the 5' RACE reads, TCRdb called clonotypes with MiXCR, one entry per CDR3 protein. The table lists 1.5 million to 2 million distinct CDR3 sequences, roughly 27% of them singletons, with 7.7% in the top ten. Source material: blood. The source of these receptors is a woman aged 25-40 years in good health. Both conserved end residues are part of each CDR3. The D gene is left open where the match is weak. Part of the rows lack a size; the others show once, few, many or a class for expanded clones.

d_call	clone_size	v_call	j_call	cdr3_nt	cdr3_aa
NA	many	TRBV6-5	TRBJ1-2	TGTGCCAGCAGGCCGACACGGTTTAGGGGTGGCTACACCTTC	CASRPTRFRGGYTF
NA	few	TRBV7-2	TRBJ2-7	TGTGCCAGCAGCTTAGCGTGTCGGGAGCAGTACTTC	CASSLACREQYF
NA	few	TRBV7-2	TRBJ2-7	TGTGCCAGCAGCGATCCCCATCGACGGTGTGACGAGCAGTACTTC	CASSDPHRRCDEQYF
TRBD2	NA	TRBV9	TRBJ2-1	TGTGCCAGCAGCGCCGCAGCGGGACTAGTAGATGAGCAGTTCTTC	CASSAAAGLVDEQFF
NA	NA	TRBV12-3/TRBV12-4	TRBJ1-1	TGTGCCAGCAGTTTCCAGGGATCGGGCACTGAAGCTTTCTTT	CASSFQGSGTEAFF
NA	many	TRBV29-1	TRBJ1-2	TGCAGCGTTGAGCGAACTAACTATGGCTACACCTTC	CSVERTNYGYTF
TRBD1	NA	TRBV5-1	TRBJ1-1	TGCGCCAGCATCAAAAGACCGGGACAGGGATGGACTGAAGCTTTCTTT	CASIKRPGQGWTEAFF
NA	few	TRBV28	TRBJ2-7	TGTGCCAGCACCCCCGCTCGCGTAGGTGGCGGCGAGCAGTACTTC	CASTPARVGGGEQYF
NA	NA	TRBV12-3/TRBV12-4	TRBJ2-3	TGTGCCAGCATCGCTGCGGGACTCTCAGATACGCAGTATTTT	CASIAAGLSDTQYF
TRBD1	NA	TRBV12-3/TRBV12-4	TRBJ2-1	TGTGCCAGCAGTTTAGTGCAGGGGGAAAATGGGCAGTTCTTC	CASSLVQGENGQFF
TRBD1	NA	TRBV7-2	TRBJ1-4	TGTGCCAGCAGCGGGGTTCCGGCAGGGGGCTTTGTCGGGATTAATGAAAAACTGTTTTTT	CASSGVPAGGFVGINEKLFF
NA	NA	TRBV5-1	TRBJ2-1	TGCGCCAGCAGCCAGGGGACAAATAGCAATGAGCAGTTCTTC	CASSQGTNSNEQFF
NA	NA	TRBV5-1	TRBJ2-3	TGCGCCAGCAGCCCCGGTGGGCTAGCGATAGATACGCAGTATTTT	CASSPGGLAIDTQYF
NA	few	TRBV20-1	TRBJ1-2	TGCAGTGCTAGGTCCGGAACAGGGAGCGGCTACACCTTC	CSARSGTGSGYTF
NA	NA	TRBV6-5	TRBJ1-1	TGTGCCAGCAGTTCCCAGAGGAGTCCTGAAGCTTTCTTT	CASSSQRSPEAFF
NA	many	TRBV7-2	TRBJ2-7	TGTGCCAGCAGCTTAGCGTTTCAGACCTACGAGCAGTACTTC	CASSLAFQTYEQYF
NA	NA	TRBV21-1	TRBJ2-1	TGTGCCAGCGGGAGCTCGGGACTAGTCTTCCATGAGCAGTTCTTC	CASGSSGLVFHEQFF
NA	few	TRBV6-1	TRBJ2-1	TGTGCCAGCAATAGTCCGGTGGGGAATGAGCAGTTCTTC	CASNSPVGNEQFF
TRBD2	NA	TRBV20-1	TRBJ2-3	TGCAGTGCTTCACTAGCGGGAGGGAGCACAGATACGCAGTATTTT	CSASLAGGSTDTQYF
TRBD1	NA	TRBV7-4	TRBJ1-5	TGTGCCAGCAGCTGCAGAAAGAGGGGGCGCGATCAGCCCCAGCATTTT	CASSCRKRGRDQPQHF
NA	NA	TRBV6-1	TRBJ2-3	TGTGCCAGCAATCTGGGGGGACAACTATCCACAGATACGCAGTATTTT	CASNLGGQLSTDTQYF
NA	many	TRBV5-5	TRBJ2-5	TGTGCCAGCAGCCGCTGGATTAGAGCAGAGACCCAGTACTTC	CASSRWIRAETQYF
NA	few	TRBV7-9	TRBJ2-5	TGTGCCAGCAGCCAACCGAGGGGCCCAGTCTTCCAAGAGACCCAGTACTTC	CASSQPRGPVFQETQYF
NA	once	TRBV24-1	TRBJ1-2	TGTGCCACCAGTGATTCGATCGGGGTGACGCGAGGCTACACCTTC	CATSDSIGVTRGYTF
NA	NA	TRBV20-1	TRBJ1-5	TGCAGTGCTAGAGATCATAGCAATCAGCCCCAGCATTTT	CSARDHSNQPQHF
TRBD2	NA	TRBV6-2/TRBV6-3	TRBJ2-1	TGTGCCAGCAGTTACTCGATGTTCGAGACTAGCGGGAGGGGCAATGAGCAGTTCTTC	CASSYSMFETSGRGNEQFF
NA	NA	TRBV14	TRBJ1-2	TGTGCCAGCAGCCAAGAAGTGAGTCGGAATGGCTACACCTTC	CASSQEVSRNGYTF
TRBD1	NA	TRBV7-9	TRBJ1-2	TGTGCCGGAACAGGGGAACATGAAGGCTACACCTTC	CAGTGEHEGYTF
NA	many	TRBV20-1	TRBJ2-7	TGCAGTGCTAGAGCAGGGATGGCGGGTACCTACGAGCAGTACTTC	CSARAGMAGTYEQYF
NA	many	TRBV18	TRBJ2-7	TGTGCCAGCAGCCCTAGGGACAACTCCTACGAGCAGTACTTC	CASSPRDNSYEQYF
TRBD1	few	TRBV5-6	TRBJ1-1	TGTGCCAGCAGCTTACTACAGGGGAGGGAAACTGAAGCTTTCTTT	CASSLLQGRETEAFF
TRBD2	NA	TRBV6-2/TRBV6-3	TRBJ2-1	TGTGCCAGCAGTGGGATGAGCGGGAGGGCCCTCGGCAATGAGCAGTTCTTC	CASSGMSGRALGNEQFF
TRBD2	NA	TRBV7-6	TRBJ2-2	TGTGCCAGCAGCTTATGGGCGGGGGGTCGCCCCGGGGAGCGGTTTTTT	CASSLWAGGRPGERFF
NA	NA	TRBV20-1	TRBJ2-5	TGCAGTACTTTTAGCGGAGCGGAGAGAGAGACCCAGTACTTC	CSTFSGAERETQYF
NA	NA	TRBV7-7	TRBJ2-7	TGTGCCAGCAGCTTAAGTTTCGGGGGCCCAGGTTCGGAGCAGTACTTC	CASSLSFGGPGSEQYF
NA	NA	TRBV29-1	TRBJ2-3	TGCAGCGTTCCTCCCCCCTCGTCAGCGGGTAGGACTTGCACAGATACGCAGTATTTT	CSVPPPSSAGRTCTDTQYF
NA	many	TRBV6-5	TRBJ2-1	TGTGCCAGCAGTGCCTTCGGACCCCTAGGGAATGAGCAGTTCTTC	CASSAFGPLGNEQFF
NA	NA	TRBV12-3/TRBV12-4	TRBJ2-5	TGTGCCAGCAGCCCAGGGGGACTAGGAAGCGAGCCGTACTTC	CASSPGGLGSEPYF
NA	many	TRBV10-3	TRBJ2-7	TGTGCCACCCTCAAAGACGGGGGTTACGAGCAGTACTTC	CATLKDGGYEQYF
TRBD2	NA	TRBV12-3/TRBV12-4	TRBJ2-3	TGTGCCAGCAGTCCAACTAGCGGGCCCACAGATACGCAGTATTTT	CASSPTSGPTDTQYF
TRBD2	many	TRBV11-2	TRBJ2-4	TGTGCCAGCAGCTTAGGCCTAGCGGGACTAAAACTAGCCAAAAACATTCAGTACTTC	CASSLGLAGLKLAKNIQYF
TRBD1	many	TRBV29-1	TRBJ2-5	TGCAGCGCGGCCCGGACAGGGGCTGGGGAGACCCAGTACTTC	CSAARTGAGETQYF
TRBD1	NA	TRBV4-1	TRBJ2-7	TGCGCCAGCAGCCAAGATCTTGCAGGGGGCATGACCTACGAGCAGTACTTC	CASSQDLAGGMTYEQYF
NA	many	TRBV12-3/TRBV12-4	TRBJ2-7	TGTGCCAGCAGCCGGACGAAATCCTACGAGCAGTACTTC	CASSRTKSYEQYF
NA	few	TRBV28	TRBJ1-1	TGTGCCAGCAGTTTAAGGGGAGGACGGCAGAACACTGAAGCTTTCTTT	CASSLRGGRQNTEAFF
NA	NA	TRBV7-2	TRBJ2-2	TGTGCCAGCAGCCGCAGACCGGGACAGAACACCGGGGAGCTGTTTTTT	CASSRRPGQNTGELFF
TRBD2	many	TRBV4-3	TRBJ2-1	TGCGCCAGCAGTCGGGGACTAGTTGTCGACAATGAGCAGTTCTTC	CASSRGLVVDNEQFF
NA	NA	TRBV3-1	TRBJ2-1	TGTGCCAGCAGCCAAGCTTATTCCCCACATGAGCAGTTCTTC	CASSQAYSPHEQFF
NA	NA	TRBV5-5	TRBJ1-4	TGTGCCAGCAGCTACTTACAGGGAGCAACTAATGAAAAACTGTTTTTT	CASSYLQGATNEKLFF
NA	NA	TRBV7-9	TRBJ1-5	TGTGCCAGCAGCCCAACCGGACAGAAAAATCGGCCCCAGCATTTT	CASSPTGQKNRPQHF
NA	NA	TRBV6-2/TRBV6-3	TRBJ2-1	TGTGCCAGCACAAATGGCCACCCTAGAAATGAGCAGTTCTTC	CASTNGHPRNEQFF
NA	many	TRBV20-1	TRBJ2-7	TGCAGTGTTCCATCCAGGGCCCGAACGTCTTACGAGCAGTACTTC	CSVPSRARTSYEQYF
TRBD2	NA	TRBV10-1	TRBJ2-3	TGCGCCGTCACAGCCGTGAGAGCGCGGGGGGCAGATACGCAGTATTTT	CAVTAVRARGADTQYF
TRBD1	NA	TRBV4-3	TRBJ1-4	TGCGCCAGCAGCCAATCGACCGGGACAGGGATTGAAAAACTGTTTTTT	CASSQSTGTGIEKLFF
NA	NA	TRBV6-5	TRBJ2-5	TGTGCCAGCAGCCTACGGCCACACTCGTACCAAGAGACCCAGTACTTC	CASSLRPHSYQETQYF